The 4 T cell receptor beta chains presented below share a single source sample, sequenced in a study of blood T cell repertoires in COVID-19. Profiling relied on immunoSEQ multiplex PCR, and the TCRdb table lists in-frame clones only, not all of them. The sample has 150,000 to 200,000 clones; 80% to 90% are singletons. Sample: peripheral blood. These receptors were obtained from a woman of 80 years or more with COVID-19, enrolled during active disease.

This clone was seen once. The rearrangement uses TRBV5-1 and TRBJ2-5, with a tentative D call TRBD1 (5 bases). The CDR3 contains 14 residues. CDR1 and CDR2 (germline): SGHRS, YFSETQ. The V gene lost 0 bases and the J gene lost 2 bases, with 8 bases spanning the gap. The CDR3 DNA reads as TGCGCCAGCAGCTTGGCAGGGAAGCAAGAGACCCAGTACTTC. Protein sequence: CASSLAGKQETQYF.

This chain connects TRBV9 to TRBJ2-1, with TRBD1 matching 7 bases. Germline CDR1 and CDR2: SGDLS and YYNGEE. V was clipped by 3 bases and J by 4 bases; unmatched bases: 10. The CDR3 totals 16 residues. DNA of the CDR3: TGTGCCAGCAGCGGGGATAGGGGGCGGGCGTACAATGAGCAGTTCTTC. Translating gives CASSGDRGRAYNEQFF.

This clone appeared a few times. This chain links TRBV11-2 with TRBJ1-1; D might be TRBD1 (5 bases). The V gene's germline CDR1 is SGHAT and CDR2 FQNNGV. The CDR3 has 13 amino acids. V shed 5 bases and J shed 3 bases, with 10 bases lying between them. The CDR3 spells CASSQEGDTEAFF. CDR3 nucleotide sequence: TGTGCCAGCAGCCAGGAAGGGGACACTGAAGCTTTCTTT.

The J gene is TRBJ1-1, the V gene TRBV29-1; perhaps TRBD1 as D (5 bases). CDR3 length: 11 residues. Germline V gene lookup returns CDR1 SQVTM and CDR2 ANQGSEA. Trimming removed 6 bases at V and 4 bases at J, with 9 bases between. The CDR3 coding sequence is TGCAGCGTACAGGACGGCACTGAAGCTTTCTTT. Protein: CSVQDGTEAFF.